Shown below are 10 T cell receptor beta chains from a single sample sequenced in a study of CD8 T cells in Susac syndrome. With random hexamers, reverse transcription was performed on 0.5 to 1 ug of RNA. TCRdb itself ran the immunoSEQ multiplex PCR reads through MiXCR, one entry per CDR3 protein. The table has about 180,000 distinct CDR3 sequences, approximately 96% seen once; the top ten hold 0.15% to 0.2%. The sequencing input was CD8+ T cells from PBMCs. These receptors all stem from a human donor with multiple sclerosis.

V gene TRBV12-3 or TRBV12-4 combines with J gene TRBJ2-7; TRBD1 agrees at 7 bases. The CDR3 has 16 amino acids. J was trimmed by 2 bases and V by 0 bases; bases with no gene match: 7. The DNA of the CDR3 is TGTGCCAGCAGTTTAGCCGGGACAGAGAATACCTACGAGCAGTACTTC. The encoded protein is CASSLAGTENTYEQYF.

The chain uses TRBV16 and TRBJ1-1; D gene uncertain. The V gene lost 5 bases and the J gene lost 4 bases, with 14 bases spanning the gap. Germline CDR1 reads KGHSY; CDR2 reads FQNENV. This CDR3 is 14 amino acids long. CDR3 bases: TGTGCCAGCAGCGCTGCCGGGATGTCCACTGAAGCTTTCTTT. Translation: CASSAAGMSTEAFF.

The rearrangement links TRBV29-1 to TRBJ1-2; 8 positions agree with TRBD1. Germline-derived CDR1 and CDR2 are SQVTM and ANQGSEA. After removal of 6 bases from V and 8 bases from J, the junction contained 8 bases not matched to a gene. This CDR3 contains 12 residues. The CDR3 DNA reads TGCAGCGTAGACAGGGGTGTTTGGGGCTACACCTTC. It yields the protein CSVDRGVWGYTF.

This chain links TRBV15 with TRBJ2-3; D is possibly TRBD1 (5 bases). The V and J ends lost 5 bases and 0 bases respectively, with 18 bases between them. The CDR3 length is 17 residues. The germline gives CDR1 LNHNV, CDR2 YYDKDF (reference sequence). CDR3: CATSPSPGSSSTDTQYF. As DNA, the CDR3 is TGTGCCACCAGCCCCTCCCCAGGGTCCTCTAGCACAGATACGCAGTATTTT.

This clonotype has a single count. J is TRBJ2-1 and V is TRBV2; 8 bases map to TRBD2. The CDR3 runs 13 residues. V lost 3 bases, J lost 5 bases, and 0 bases stayed unmatched. From germline, CDR1 is SNHLY and CDR2 FYNNEI. CDR3 in DNA: TGTGCCAGCAGTGAGCGGGAGGACAATGAGCAGTTCTTC. The encoded protein is CASSEREDNEQFF. The whole variable domain, filled in from reference TRBV2 and TRBJ2-1, reads EPEVTQTPSHQVTQMGQEVILRCVPISNHLYFYWYRQILGQKVEFLVSFYNNEISEKSEIFDDQFSVERPDGSNFTLKIRSTKLEDSAMYFCASSEREDNEQFFGPGTRLTVL.

This clonotype was counted a single time. This chain connects TRBV9 to TRBJ2-3; 8 nucleotides align to TRBD1. After removal of 2 bases from V and 5 bases from J, the junction contained 10 bases not matched to a gene. The CDR3 totals 16 residues. Germline CDR1 and CDR2: SGDLS and YYNGEE. CDR3 DNA: TGTGCCAGCAGCGTCGACAGGGGCTTCTTGGGAGATACGCAGTATTTT. Its protein product is CASSVDRGFLGDTQYF.

The gene calls are TRBV5-1 and TRBJ2-3; the D gene is possibly TRBD2 (6 bases). V was trimmed by 4 bases and J by 5 bases, leaving 11 bases between them. CDR3 size: 13 residues. The V gene's germline CDR1 is SGHRS and CDR2 YFSETQ. The CDR3 DNA reads as TGCGCCAGCAGCCCGGGGACTGGAGATACGCAGTATTTT. This gives the protein CASSPGTGDTQYF. Together with reference TRBV5-1 and TRBJ2-3, the CDR3 gives the full variable domain: KAGVTQTPRYLIKTRGQQVTLSCSPISGHRSVSWYQQTPGQGLQFLFEYFSETQRNKGNFPGRFSGRQFSNSRSEMNVSTLELGDSALYLCASSPGTGDTQYFGPGTRLTVL.

The genes are TRBV4-1 and TRBJ2-2; 8 bases fit TRBD2. V gave up 1 base and J gave up 3 bases; unmatched junction bases: 4. The CDR3 loop spans 16 amino acids. Germline CDR1 is MGHRA and CDR2 is YSYEKL. CDR3 protein: CASSQGGGRYTGELFF. CDR3 bases: TGCGCCAGCAGCCAAGGGGGCGGGAGGTACACCGGGGAGCTGTTTTTT.

The chain uses TRBV9 and TRBJ2-1; tentative D call: TRBD1 (5 bases). The V end lost 4 bases, the J end lost 6 bases, and 17 bases lay between the germline ends. The CDR3 length is 15 residues. Looked up from germline, CDR1 is SGDLS and CDR2 is YYNGEE. CDR3 sequence (DNA): TGTGCCAGCAGCCCCGTTGGCAGGGCATCCAATGAGCAGTTCTTC. It yields the protein CASSPVGRASNEQFF.

V is TRBV5-6 and J is TRBJ1-5, with D perhaps TRBD1 (6 bases). Trimming left V 0 bases short and J 6 bases short, with 10 bases between. This CDR3 has 14 amino acids. Looked up from germline, CDR1 is SGHDT and CDR2 is YYEEEE. CDR3 sequence reads: CASSLVGAGQPQHF. The CDR3 DNA reads as TGTGCCAGCAGCTTGGTGGGGGCAGGTCAGCCCCAGCATTTT.